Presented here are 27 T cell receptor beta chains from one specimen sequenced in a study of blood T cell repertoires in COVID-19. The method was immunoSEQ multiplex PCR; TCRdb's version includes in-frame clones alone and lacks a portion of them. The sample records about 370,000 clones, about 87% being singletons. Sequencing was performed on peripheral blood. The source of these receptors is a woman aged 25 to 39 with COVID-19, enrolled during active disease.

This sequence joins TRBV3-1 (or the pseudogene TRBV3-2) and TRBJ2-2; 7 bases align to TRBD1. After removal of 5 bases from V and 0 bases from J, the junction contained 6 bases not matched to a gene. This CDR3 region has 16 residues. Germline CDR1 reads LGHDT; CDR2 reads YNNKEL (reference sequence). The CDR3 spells CASSKRGQSNTGELFF. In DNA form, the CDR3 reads TGTGCCAGCAGCAAGAGGGGACAGTCGAACACCGGGGAGCTGTTTTTT.

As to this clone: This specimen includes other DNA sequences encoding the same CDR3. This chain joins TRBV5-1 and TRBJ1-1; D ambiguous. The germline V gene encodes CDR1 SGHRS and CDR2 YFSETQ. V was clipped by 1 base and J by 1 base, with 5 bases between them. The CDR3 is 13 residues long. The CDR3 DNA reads TGCGCCAGCAGCTTGTCTAAGAACACTGAAGCTTTCTTT. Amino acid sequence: CASSLSKNTEAFF.

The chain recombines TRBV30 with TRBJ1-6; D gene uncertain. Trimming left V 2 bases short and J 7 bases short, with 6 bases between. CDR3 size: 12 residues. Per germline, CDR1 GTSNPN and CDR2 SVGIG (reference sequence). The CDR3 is CAWSLPNSPLHF. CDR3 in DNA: TGTGCCTGGAGTCTCCCCAATTCACCCCTCCACTTT.

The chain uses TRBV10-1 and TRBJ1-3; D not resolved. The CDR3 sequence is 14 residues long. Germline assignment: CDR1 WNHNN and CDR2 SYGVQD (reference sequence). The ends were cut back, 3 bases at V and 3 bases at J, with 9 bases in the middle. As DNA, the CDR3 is TGCGCCAGCAGTGAAGGGAGCGGTGGAAACACCATATATTTT. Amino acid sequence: CASSEGSGGNTIYF.

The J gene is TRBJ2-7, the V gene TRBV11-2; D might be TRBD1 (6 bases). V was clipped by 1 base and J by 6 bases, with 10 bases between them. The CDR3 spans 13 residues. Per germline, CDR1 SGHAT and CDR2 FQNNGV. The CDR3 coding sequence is TGTGCCAGCAGCTTAGCCAGGGGCGGCGAGCAGTACTTC. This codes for CASSLARGGEQYF.

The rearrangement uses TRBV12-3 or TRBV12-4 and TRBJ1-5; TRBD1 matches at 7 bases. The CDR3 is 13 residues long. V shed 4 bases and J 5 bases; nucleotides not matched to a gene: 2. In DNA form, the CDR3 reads TGTGCCAGCAGTTCACAGGGGTATCAGCCCCAGCATTTT. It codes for CASSSQGYQPQHF.

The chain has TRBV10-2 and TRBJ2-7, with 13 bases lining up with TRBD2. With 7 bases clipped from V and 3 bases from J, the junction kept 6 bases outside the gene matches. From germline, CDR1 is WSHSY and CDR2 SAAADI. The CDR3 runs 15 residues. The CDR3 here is CASNVGLAGIYEQYF. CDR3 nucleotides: TGCGCCAGCAATGTGGGACTAGCGGGGATCTACGAGCAGTACTTC.

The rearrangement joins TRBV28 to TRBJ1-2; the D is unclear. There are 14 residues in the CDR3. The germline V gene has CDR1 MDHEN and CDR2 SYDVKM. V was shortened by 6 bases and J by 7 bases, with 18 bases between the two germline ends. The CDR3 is CASRPPWVGGGYTF. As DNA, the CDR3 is TGTGCCAGCAGACCACCGTGGGTAGGAGGTGGCTACACCTTC.

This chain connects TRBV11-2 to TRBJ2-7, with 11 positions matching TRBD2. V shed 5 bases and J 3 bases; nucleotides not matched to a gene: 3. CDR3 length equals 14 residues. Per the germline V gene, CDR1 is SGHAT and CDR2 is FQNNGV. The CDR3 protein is CASSKTSGVYEQYF. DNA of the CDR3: TGTGCCAGCAGCAAGACTAGCGGGGTCTACGAGCAGTACTTC.

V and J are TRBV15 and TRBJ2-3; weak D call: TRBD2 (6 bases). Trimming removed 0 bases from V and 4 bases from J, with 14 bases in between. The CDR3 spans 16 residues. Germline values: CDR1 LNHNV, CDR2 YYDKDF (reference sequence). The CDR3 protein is CATSRDQGGAADTQYF. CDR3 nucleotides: TGTGCCACCAGCAGAGACCAAGGAGGGGCGGCAGATACGCAGTATTTT.

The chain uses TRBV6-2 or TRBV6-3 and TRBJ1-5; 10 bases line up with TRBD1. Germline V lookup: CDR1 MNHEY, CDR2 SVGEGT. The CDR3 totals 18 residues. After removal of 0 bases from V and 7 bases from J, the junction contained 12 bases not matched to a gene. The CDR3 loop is CASSYSRSDRGFGQPQHF. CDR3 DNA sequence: TGTGCCAGCAGTTACTCGCGGTCGGACAGGGGGTTTGGACAGCCCCAGCATTTT.

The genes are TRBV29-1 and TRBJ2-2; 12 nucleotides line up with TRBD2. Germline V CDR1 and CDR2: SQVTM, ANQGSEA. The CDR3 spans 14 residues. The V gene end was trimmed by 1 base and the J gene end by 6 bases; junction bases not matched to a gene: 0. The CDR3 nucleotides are TGCAGCGTTGAAGGACTAGCGGGAGCCGGGGAGCTGTTTTTT. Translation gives CSVEGLAGAGELFF.

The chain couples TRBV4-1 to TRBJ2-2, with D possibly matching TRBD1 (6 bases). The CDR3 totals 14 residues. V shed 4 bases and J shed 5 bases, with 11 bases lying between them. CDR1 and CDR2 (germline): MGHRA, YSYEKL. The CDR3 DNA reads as TGCGCCAGCAGCCTACAGGGTGGAACCGGGGAGCTGTTTTTT. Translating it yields CASSLQGGTGELFF.

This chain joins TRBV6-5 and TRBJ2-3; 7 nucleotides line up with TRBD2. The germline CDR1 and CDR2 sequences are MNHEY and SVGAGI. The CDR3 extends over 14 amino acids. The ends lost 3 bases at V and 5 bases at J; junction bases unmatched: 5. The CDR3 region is CASSYRAGVDTQYF. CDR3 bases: TGTGCCAGCAGTTATAGGGCGGGAGTAGATACGCAGTATTTT.

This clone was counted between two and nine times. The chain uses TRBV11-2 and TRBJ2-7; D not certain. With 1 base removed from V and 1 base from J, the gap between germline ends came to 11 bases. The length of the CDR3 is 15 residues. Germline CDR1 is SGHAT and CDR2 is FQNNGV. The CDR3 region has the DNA TGTGCCAGCAGCTTAGTCACAGCAATTTCCTACGAGCAGTACTTC. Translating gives CASSLVTAISYEQYF.

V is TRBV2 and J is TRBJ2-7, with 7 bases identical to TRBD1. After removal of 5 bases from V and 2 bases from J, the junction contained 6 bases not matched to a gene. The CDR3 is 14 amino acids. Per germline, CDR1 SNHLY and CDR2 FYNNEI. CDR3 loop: CASSSGTVPYEQYF. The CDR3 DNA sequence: TGTGCCAGCAGTTCCGGGACAGTCCCCTACGAGCAGTACTTC.

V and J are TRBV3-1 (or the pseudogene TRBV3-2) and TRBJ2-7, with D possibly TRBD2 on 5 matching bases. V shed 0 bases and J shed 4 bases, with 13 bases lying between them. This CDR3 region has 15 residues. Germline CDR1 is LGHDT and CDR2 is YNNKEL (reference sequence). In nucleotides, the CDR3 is TGTGCCAGCAGCCAAGACGGAGCGGAGATGTACGAGCAGTACTTC. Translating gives CASSQDGAEMYEQYF.

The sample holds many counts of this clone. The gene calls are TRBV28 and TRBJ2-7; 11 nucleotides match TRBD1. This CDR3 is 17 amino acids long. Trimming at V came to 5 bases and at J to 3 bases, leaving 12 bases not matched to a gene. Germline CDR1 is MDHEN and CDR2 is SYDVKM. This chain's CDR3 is CASSQLYFGTGGYEQYF. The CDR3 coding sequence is TGTGCCAGCAGTCAGTTGTACTTCGGGACAGGGGGCTACGAGCAGTACTTC.

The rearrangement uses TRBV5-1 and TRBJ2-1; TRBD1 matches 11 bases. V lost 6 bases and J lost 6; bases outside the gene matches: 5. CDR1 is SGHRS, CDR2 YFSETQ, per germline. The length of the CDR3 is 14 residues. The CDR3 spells CASTPGQGANEQFF. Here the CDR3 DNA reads TGCGCCAGCACCCCCGGACAGGGGGCCAATGAGCAGTTCTTC.

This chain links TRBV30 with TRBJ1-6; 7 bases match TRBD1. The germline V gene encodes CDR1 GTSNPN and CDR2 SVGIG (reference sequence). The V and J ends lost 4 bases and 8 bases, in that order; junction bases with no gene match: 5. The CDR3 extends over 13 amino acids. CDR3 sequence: CAWKGQWDSPLHF. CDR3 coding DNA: TGTGCCTGGAAGGGACAGTGGGATTCACCCCTCCACTTT.

CDR3: CAGGQGSAKNIQYF. DNA of the CDR3: TGTGCCGGAGGACAGGGTTCGGCCAAAAACATTCAGTACTTC. This sequence joins TRBV30 and TRBJ2-4; 8 bases agree with TRBD1. The germline CDR1 and CDR2 sequences are GTSNPN and SVGIG (reference sequence). V was clipped by 8 bases and J by 1 base; unmatched bases: 7. The CDR3 has 14 amino acids.

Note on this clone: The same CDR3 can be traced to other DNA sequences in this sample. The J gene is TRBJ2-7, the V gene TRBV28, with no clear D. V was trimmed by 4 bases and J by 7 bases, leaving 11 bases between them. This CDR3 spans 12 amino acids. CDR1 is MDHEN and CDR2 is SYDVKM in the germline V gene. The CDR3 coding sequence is TGTGCCAGCAGTTCCCCCCCTTATGAGCAGTACTTC. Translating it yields CASSSPPYEQYF.

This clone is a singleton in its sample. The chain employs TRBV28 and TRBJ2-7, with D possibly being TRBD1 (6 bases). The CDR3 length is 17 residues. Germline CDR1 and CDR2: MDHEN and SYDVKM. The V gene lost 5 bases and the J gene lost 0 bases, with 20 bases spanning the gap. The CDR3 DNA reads TGTGCCAGCAGTCCGAGGGATCAACAGGGACCCTCCTACGAGCAGTACTTC. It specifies CASSPRDQQGPSYEQYF.

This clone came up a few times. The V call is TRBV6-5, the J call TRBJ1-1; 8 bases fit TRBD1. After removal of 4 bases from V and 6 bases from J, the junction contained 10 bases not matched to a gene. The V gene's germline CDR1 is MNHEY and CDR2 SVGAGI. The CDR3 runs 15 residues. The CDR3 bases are TGTGCCAGCAGTTCAGGGACAGGTGGTATACCTGAAGCTTTCTTT. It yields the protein CASSSGTGGIPEAFF.

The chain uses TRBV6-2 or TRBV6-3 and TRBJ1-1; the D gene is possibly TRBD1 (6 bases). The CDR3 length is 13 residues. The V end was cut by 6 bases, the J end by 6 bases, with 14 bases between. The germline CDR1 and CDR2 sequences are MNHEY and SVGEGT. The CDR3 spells CASSWGRGPEAFF. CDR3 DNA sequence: TGTGCCAGCAGCTGGGGCAGGGGCCCTGAAGCTTTCTTT.

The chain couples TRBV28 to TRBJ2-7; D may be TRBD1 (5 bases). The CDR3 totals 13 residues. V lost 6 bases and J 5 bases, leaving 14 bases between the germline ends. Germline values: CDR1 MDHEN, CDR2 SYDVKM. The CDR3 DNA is TGTGCCAGCAGGCCCGGTTGGGGCCACGAGCAGTACTTC. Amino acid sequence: CASRPGWGHEQYF.

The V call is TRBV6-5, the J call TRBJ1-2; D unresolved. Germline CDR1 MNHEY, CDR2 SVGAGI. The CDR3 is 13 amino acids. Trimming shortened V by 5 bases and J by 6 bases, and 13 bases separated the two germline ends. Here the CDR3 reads CASSPPYGDGYTF. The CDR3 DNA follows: TGTGCCAGCAGTCCCCCTTATGGAGATGGCTACACCTTC.